The 23 T cell receptor beta chains presented below share a single source sample, sequenced in a study of lymphopenia after photon versus proton radiotherapy. Assay: immunoSEQ multiplex PCR; the TCRdb copy retains only in-frame clones and omits some. The sample includes 40,000 or so clones, roughly 87% of them seen just once. Specimen: peripheral blood, collected from a patient treated with photon-based radiotherapy. These receptors were collected from a middle-aged man with gastric cancer.

The chain links TRBV5-1 to TRBJ1-1; D gene ambiguous. The CDR3 is 15 amino acids. The V end was cut by 5 bases, the J end by 3 bases, with 17 bases between. Looked up from germline, CDR1 is SGHRS and CDR2 is YFSETQ. DNA of the CDR3: TGCGCCAGCAGAGCTACCCAGAACAGTTACACTGAAGCTTTCTTT. Residues: CASRATQNSYTEAFF.

V is TRBV19 and J is TRBJ2-3; D may match TRBD1 or TRBD2 (5 bases each). V was cut by 6 bases and J by 4 bases, with 17 bases left in between. The germline V gene has CDR1 LNHDA and CDR2 SQIVND (reference sequence). CDR3 length equals 15 residues. The CDR3 loop reads CASSQGRLGADTQYF. In nucleotides, the CDR3 is TGTGCCAGTAGCCAGGGACGGCTAGGCGCAGATACGCAGTATTTT.

This chain connects TRBV28 to TRBJ1-3; 7 positions agree with TRBD1. CDR1 is MDHEN and CDR2 is SYDVKM in the germline V gene. The CDR3 has 15 residues. The trim removed 8 bases at V and 0 bases at J, leaving 7 bases unmatched. The CDR3 DNA is TGTGCCAGCGGGGGGGACAGCTCCTCTGGAAACACCATATATTTT. Amino acid sequence: CASGGDSSSGNTIYF. Filled out from reference TRBV28 and TRBJ1-3, the complete variable domain reads DVKVTQSSRYLVKRTGEKVFLECVQDMDHENMFWYRQDPGLGLRLIYFSYDVKMKEKGDIPEGYSVSREKKERFSLILESASTNQTSMYLCASGGDSSSGNTIYFGEGSWLTVV.

The chain recombines TRBV25-1 with TRBJ1-1; TRBD1 matches at 7 bases. Looked up from germline, CDR1 is MGHDK and CDR2 is SYGVNS. The CDR3 totals 15 residues. Trimming removed 4 bases from V and 0 bases from J; junction bases left unmatched: 5. The CDR3 reads CASSGSRGMNTEAFF. As DNA, the CDR3 is TGTGCCAGCAGTGGCTCCAGGGGGATGAACACTGAAGCTTTCTTT.

This chain connects TRBV30 to TRBJ1-2; D is ambiguous. This CDR3 is built from 12 residues. CDR1 is GTSNPN and CDR2 is SVGIG in the germline V gene (reference sequence). Between the trimmed V and J ends, which lost 8 bases and 7 bases, there was a span of 17 bases. For the CDR3, the DNA is TGTGCCAGTGGACCGAGTTCAGGTGGCTACACCTTC. Amino acid sequence: CASGPSSGGYTF.

This chain links TRBV7-9 with TRBJ1-2; no clear D gene. The V end was cut by 3 bases, the J end by 6 bases, with 11 bases between. This CDR3 has 13 amino acids. CDR1 is SEHNR, CDR2 FQNEAQ, per germline (reference sequence). The CDR3 spells CASSLIGVDGYTF. The CDR3 coding sequence is TGTGCCAGCAGCTTGATTGGGGTAGATGGCTACACCTTC.

In this sample, this clone turned up a few times. J is TRBJ2-3 and V is TRBV5-1, with 10 bases identical to TRBD2. CDR3 length equals 15 residues. The V and J ends lost 2 bases and 6 bases, in that order; junction bases with no gene match: 6. Germline V lookup: CDR1 SGHRS, CDR2 YFSETQ. CDR3 DNA sequence: TGCGCCAGCAGCTTCGCTAGCGGGGGAGGTGATACGCAGTATTTT. Protein: CASSFASGGGDTQYF.

Only a few counts were recorded for this clone. The V call is TRBV2, the J call TRBJ1-2; D remains ambiguous. This CDR3 region has 13 residues. Trimming shortened V by 4 bases and J by 0 bases, and 6 bases separated the two germline ends. The germline gives CDR1 SNHLY, CDR2 FYNNEI. CDR3 DNA: TGTGCCAGCAGTGGCGAAACTAACTATGGCTACACCTTC. Encoded protein: CASSGETNYGYTF.

The V call is TRBV27, the J call TRBJ1-1; D is undetermined. CDR1 and CDR2 from the germline V gene are MNHEY and SMNVEV (reference sequence). Trimming removed 0 bases at V and 0 bases at J, with 14 bases between. The CDR3 is 17 residues long. CDR3 nucleotide sequence: TGTGCCAGCAGTTTATCCCCCCTGCTAGGGCTGAACACTGAAGCTTTCTTT. Translation: CASSLSPLLGLNTEAFF.

The chain links TRBV29-1 to TRBJ2-5; 7 bases agree with TRBD2. The CDR3 covers 12 residues. From germline, CDR1 is SQVTM and CDR2 ANQGSEA. Germline trimming cut 7 bases from V and 4 bases from J; bases unmatched to any gene: 6. CDR3 protein: CSAGGVLETQYF. In nucleotides, the CDR3 is TGCAGCGCTGGGGGGGTATTAGAGACCCAGTACTTC. The variable domain in full, with the rest retrieved from reference TRBV29-1 and TRBJ2-5, is SAVISQKPSRDICQRGTSLTIQCQVDSQVTMMFWYRQQPGQSLTLIATANQGSEATYESGFVIDKFPISRPNLTFSTLTVSNMSPEDSSIYLCSAGGVLETQYFGPGTRLLVL.

The rearrangement links TRBV20-1 to TRBJ2-5; D gene ambiguous. This CDR3 is built from 11 residues. Trimming left V 3 bases short and J 1 base short, with 3 bases between. Looked up from germline, CDR1 is DFQATT and CDR2 is SNEGSKA (reference sequence). This chain's CDR3 is CSARGQETQYF. The CDR3 nucleotides are TGCAGTGCTAGGGGCCAAGAGACCCAGTACTTC.

The chain is built from TRBV29-1 and TRBJ1-4; D is perhaps TRBD1 (5 bases). The CDR3 runs to 15 residues. Germline V gene data show CDR1 as SQVTM and CDR2 as ANQGSEA. Trimming pared 4 bases from V and 10 bases from J, leaving 22 bases between. The CDR3 DNA follows: TGCAGCGTTGGGGTCGGGGGTGATAAATACGGAAAACTGTTTTTT. Translation gives CSVGVGGDKYGKLFF. The full variable domain, rest sourced from reference TRBV29-1 and TRBJ1-4, is SAVISQKPSRDICQRGTSLTIQCQVDSQVTMMFWYRQQPGQSLTLIATANQGSEATYESGFVIDKFPISRPNLTFSTLTVSNMSPEDSSIYLCSVGVGGDKYGKLFFGSGTQLSVL.

Only one count was recorded for this clone. V and J are TRBV5-4 and TRBJ1-6; tentatively, D is TRBD1 (5 bases). From germline, CDR1 is SGHNT and CDR2 YYREEE (reference sequence). This CDR3 comprises 17 residues. Trimming cost V 0 bases and J 7 bases, with 17 bases left between them. CDR3 DNA: TGTGCCAGCAGCTTGGAGTGGGGGGGTGGAGGGAATTCACCCCTCCACTTT. As protein: CASSLEWGGGGNSPLHF.

The V call is TRBV19, the J call TRBJ2-7, with D unresolved. V lost 4 bases and J lost 3, with 10 bases in between. The CDR3 is made up of 13 amino acids. Looked up from germline, CDR1 is LNHDA and CDR2 is SQIVND (reference sequence). DNA for the CDR3: TGTGCCAGTAGTAAAGACTCTCGCTACGAGCAGTACTTC. This translates into CASSKDSRYEQYF.

The V gene is TRBV30, the J gene TRBJ2-2, with TRBD2 matching 10 bases. Germline V gives CDR1 GTSNPN, CDR2 SVGIG (reference sequence). CDR3 length equals 16 residues. With 3 bases clipped from V and 0 bases from J, the junction kept 4 bases outside the gene matches. In DNA form, the CDR3 reads TGTGCCTGGAGCCGGGGACTAGCGTCGAACACCGGGGAGCTGTTTTTT. Translation gives CAWSRGLASNTGELFF.

The chain is built from TRBV19 and TRBJ2-1; 7 bases fit TRBD1. Germline CDR1 and CDR2: LNHDA and SQIVND (reference sequence). The V segment lost 5 bases and the J segment 7 bases; nucleotides outside the gene matches: 5. There are 13 residues in the CDR3. The CDR3 nucleotides read TGTGCCAGTAGTCCGGACAGGTGGAATGAGCAGTTCTTC. Protein sequence: CASSPDRWNEQFF.

The J gene is TRBJ1-4, the V gene TRBV2; possibly TRBD1 for D (6 bases). Trimming removed 6 bases from V and 3 bases from J, with 14 bases in between. The CDR3 has 15 amino acids. Germline loops: CDR1 SNHLY, CDR2 FYNNEI. The CDR3 nucleotides read TGTGCCAGCAGCGGCCCAGGGGCGGCTAATGAAAAACTGTTTTTT. It encodes CASSGPGAANEKLFF.

V and J are TRBV5-1 and TRBJ2-1; the match to TRBD2 covers 11 bases. With 7 bases clipped from V and 7 bases from J, the junction kept 4 bases outside the gene matches. This CDR3 contains 13 residues. Germline-derived CDR1 and CDR2 are SGHRS and YFSETQ. CDR3 DNA sequence: TGCGCCAGCGAGGCTAGCGGGGGGAATGAGCAGTTCTTC. It translates to CASEASGGNEQFF. The full variable domain, in which reference TRBV5-1 and TRBJ2-1 provide the parts outside the CDR3, is KAGVTQTPRYLIKTRGQQVTLSCSPISGHRSVSWYQQTPGQGLQFLFEYFSETQRNKGNFPGRFSGRQFSNSRSEMNVSTLELGDSALYLCASEASGGNEQFFGPGTRLTVL.

This chain uses TRBV7-3 with TRBJ1-2, with TRBD1 identical over 12 bases. V lost 5 bases and J lost 13; bases outside the gene matches: 8. Looked up from germline, CDR1 is SGHTA and CDR2 is FQGTGA. This CDR3 spans 13 amino acids. The DNA of the CDR3 is TGTGCCAGCAGCCCCGGGACAGGGGGCGAGGGCACCTTC. Its protein is CASSPGTGGEGTF.

This rearrangement joins TRBV28 to TRBJ2-7; D gene ambiguous. This CDR3 contains 11 residues. Trimming pared 6 bases from V and 1 base from J, leaving 4 bases between. CDR1 MDHEN and CDR2 SYDVKM come from the germline V gene. CDR3 DNA: TGTGCCAGCAGCTCATCCTACGAGCAGTACTTC. This translates into CASSSSYEQYF.

The chain combines TRBV5-6 with TRBJ2-5; D possibly corresponds to TRBD2 (5 bases). Deletions cut 2 bases from V and 7 bases from J, with 12 bases between. From germline, CDR1 is SGHDT and CDR2 YYEEEE. The CDR3 length is 13 residues. Here the CDR3 DNA reads TGTGCCAGCAGCTTAAAGGGCCGGGGGACCCAGTACTTC. Its translation: CASSLKGRGTQYF. The full variable domain, completed using reference TRBV5-6 and TRBJ2-5, is DAGVTQSPTHLIKTRGQQVTLRCSPKSGHDTVSWYQQALGQGPQFIFQYYEEEERQRGNFPDRFSGHQFPNYSSELNVNALLLGDSALYLCASSLKGRGTQYFGPGTRLLVL.

This clone occurred once. The chain recombines TRBV19 with TRBJ2-6, with D unresolved. Trimming stripped 4 bases from V and 0 bases from J, with 10 bases between. The germline V gene has CDR1 LNHDA and CDR2 SQIVND (reference sequence). The CDR3 is made up of 16 amino acids. The DNA for the CDR3 is TGTGCCAGTAGTAAGGGCCGGACCTCTGGGGCCAACGTCCTGACTTTC. It translates to CASSKGRTSGANVLTF.

The V gene is TRBV2, the J gene TRBJ1-4; D may be TRBD1 (6 bases). V lost 6 bases and J lost 4, with 15 bases in between. The CDR3 spans 15 residues. Per germline, CDR1 SNHLY and CDR2 FYNNEI. The CDR3 DNA is TGTGCCAGCAGAATCTTCGACAGGCTTAATGAAAAACTGTTTTTT. This encodes CASRIFDRLNEKLFF.